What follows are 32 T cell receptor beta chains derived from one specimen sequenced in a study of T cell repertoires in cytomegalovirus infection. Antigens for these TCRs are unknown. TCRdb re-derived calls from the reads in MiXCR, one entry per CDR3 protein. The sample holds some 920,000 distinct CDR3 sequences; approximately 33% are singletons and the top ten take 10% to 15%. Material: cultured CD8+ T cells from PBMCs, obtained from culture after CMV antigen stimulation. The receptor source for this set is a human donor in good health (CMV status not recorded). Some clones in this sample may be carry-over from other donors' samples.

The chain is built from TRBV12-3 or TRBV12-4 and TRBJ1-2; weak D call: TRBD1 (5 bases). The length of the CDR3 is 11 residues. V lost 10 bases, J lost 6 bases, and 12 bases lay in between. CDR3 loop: CANRTSDGYTF. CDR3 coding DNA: TGTGCCAACAGGACATCTGATGGCTACACCTTC.

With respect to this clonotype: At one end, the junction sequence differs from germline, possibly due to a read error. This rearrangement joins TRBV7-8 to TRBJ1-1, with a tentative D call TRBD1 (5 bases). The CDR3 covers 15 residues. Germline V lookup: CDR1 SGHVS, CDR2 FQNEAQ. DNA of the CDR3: TGTGCCAGCAGCTTAGGGGGACGCGGCAGGACTGAAGATTTCTTT. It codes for CASSLGGRGRTEDFF.

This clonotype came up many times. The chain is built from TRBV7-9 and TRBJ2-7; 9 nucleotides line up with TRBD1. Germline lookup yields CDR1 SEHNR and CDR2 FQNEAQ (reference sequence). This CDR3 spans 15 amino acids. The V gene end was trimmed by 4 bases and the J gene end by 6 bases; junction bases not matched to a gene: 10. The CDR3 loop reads CASSYLDRGSGEQYV. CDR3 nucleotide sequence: TGTGCCAGCAGCTATTTGGACAGGGGATCGGGCGAGCAGTACGTC.

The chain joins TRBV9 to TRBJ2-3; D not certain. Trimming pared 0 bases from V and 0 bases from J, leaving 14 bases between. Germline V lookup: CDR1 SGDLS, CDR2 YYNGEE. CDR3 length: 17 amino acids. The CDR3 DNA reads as TGTGCCAGCAGCGTAGAGGGTCAGTCCCCGAGCACAGATACGCAGTATTTT. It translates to CASSVEGQSPSTDTQYF. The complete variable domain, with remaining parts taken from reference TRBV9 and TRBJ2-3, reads DSGVTQTPKHLITATGQRVTLRCSPRSGDLSVYWYQQSLDQGLQFLIQYYNGEERAKGNILERFSAQQFPDLHSELNLSSLELGDSALYFCASSVEGQSPSTDTQYFGPGTRLTVL.

CDR3 residues: CASSTEGHTYEQYF. In nucleotides, the CDR3 is TGTGCCAGTAGTACCGAGGGACACACATACGAGCAGTACTTC. The chain recombines TRBV19 with TRBJ2-7, with D perhaps matching TRBD1 (6 bases). V lost 4 bases and J lost 4, with 14 bases in between. The CDR3 loop spans 14 amino acids. CDR1 is LNHDA and CDR2 is SQIVND in the germline V gene (reference sequence). The full variable domain, with the rest looked up from reference TRBV19 and TRBJ2-7, is DGGITQSPKYLFRKEGQNVTLSCEQNLNHDAMYWYRQDPGQGLRLIYYSQIVNDFQKGDIAEGYSVSREKKESFPLTVTSAQKNPTAFYLCASSTEGHTYEQYFGPGTRLTVT.

The CDR3 coding sequence is TGCAGTGCTACAGACAGGAGTAACACTGAAGCTTTCTTT. This sequence encodes CSATDRSNTEAFF. V is TRBV20-1 and J is TRBJ1-1; D is perhaps TRBD1 (6 bases). V gave up 4 bases and J gave up 2 bases, with 11 bases separating them. In germline, CDR1 is DFQATT, CDR2 SNEGSKA (reference sequence). This CDR3 contains 13 residues.

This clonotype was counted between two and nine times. Written as DNA, the CDR3 is TGTGCCACTTGGGGCTCCCGGGAGGGGAAGGGGGAGCTGTTTTTT. This gives the protein CATWGSREGKGELFF. This rearrangement joins TRBV6-6 to TRBJ2-2; TRBD2 agrees at 8 bases. The ends lost 10 bases at V and 8 bases at J; junction bases unmatched: 15. The CDR3 length is 15 residues. CDR1 MNHNY and CDR2 SVGAGI come from the germline V gene (reference sequence).

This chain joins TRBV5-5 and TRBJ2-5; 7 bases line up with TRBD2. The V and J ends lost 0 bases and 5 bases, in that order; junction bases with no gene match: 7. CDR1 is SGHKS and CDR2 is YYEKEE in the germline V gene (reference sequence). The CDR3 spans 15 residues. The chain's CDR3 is CASSLEGRERETQYF. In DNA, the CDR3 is TGTGCCAGCAGCTTGGAGGGGCGGGAGCGGGAGACCCAGTACTTC.

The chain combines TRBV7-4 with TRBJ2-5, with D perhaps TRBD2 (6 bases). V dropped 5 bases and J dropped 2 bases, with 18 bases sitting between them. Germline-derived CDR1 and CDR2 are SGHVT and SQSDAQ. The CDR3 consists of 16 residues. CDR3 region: CASSPPVVSGQETQYF. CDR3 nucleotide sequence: TGTGCCAGCAGCCCCCCGGTGGTTAGCGGACAAGAGACCCAGTACTTC.

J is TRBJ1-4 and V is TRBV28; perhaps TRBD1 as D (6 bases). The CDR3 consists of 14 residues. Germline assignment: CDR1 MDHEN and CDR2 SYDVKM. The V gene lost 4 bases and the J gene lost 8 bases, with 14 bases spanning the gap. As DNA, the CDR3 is TGTGCCAGCAGTTCGGACAGACGTCGGGAAAAACTGTTTTTT. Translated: CASSSDRRREKLFF.

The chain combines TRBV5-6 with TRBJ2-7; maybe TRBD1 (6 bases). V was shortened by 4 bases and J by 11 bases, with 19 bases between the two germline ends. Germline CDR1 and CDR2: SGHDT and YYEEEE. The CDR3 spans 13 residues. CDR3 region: CASSRYLGHSEYF. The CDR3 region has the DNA TGTGCCAGCAGCCGATACTTGGGACATTCGGAGTACTTC.

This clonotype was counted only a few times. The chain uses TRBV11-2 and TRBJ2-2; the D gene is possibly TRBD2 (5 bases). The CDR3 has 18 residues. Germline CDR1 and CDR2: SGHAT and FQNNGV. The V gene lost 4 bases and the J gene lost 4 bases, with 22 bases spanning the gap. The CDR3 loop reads CASSSARVKGLSTGELFF. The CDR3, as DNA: TGTGCCAGCAGCTCGGCGCGGGTAAAGGGTCTGAGCACCGGGGAGCTGTTTTTT.

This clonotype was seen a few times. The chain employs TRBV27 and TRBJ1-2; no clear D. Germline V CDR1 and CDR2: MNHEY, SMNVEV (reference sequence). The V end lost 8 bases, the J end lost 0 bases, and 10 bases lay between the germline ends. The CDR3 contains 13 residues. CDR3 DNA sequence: TGTGCCAGCGCCTACACAGCTAACTATGGCTACACCTTC. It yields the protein CASAYTANYGYTF.

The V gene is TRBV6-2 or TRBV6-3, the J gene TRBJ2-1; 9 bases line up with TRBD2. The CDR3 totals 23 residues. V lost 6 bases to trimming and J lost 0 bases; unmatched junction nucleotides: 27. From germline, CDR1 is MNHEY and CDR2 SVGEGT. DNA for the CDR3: TGTGCCAGCAGGCAGGTGAAAAAGGTGGCTAGCGGGGATCCCATGAGCTCCTACAATGAGCAGTTCTTC. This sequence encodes CASRQVKKVASGDPMSSYNEQFF.

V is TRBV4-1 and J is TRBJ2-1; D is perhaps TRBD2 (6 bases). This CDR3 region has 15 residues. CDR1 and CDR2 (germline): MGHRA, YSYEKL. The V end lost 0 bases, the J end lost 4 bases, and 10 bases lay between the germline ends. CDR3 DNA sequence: TGCGCCAGCAGCCAAGAAAAGCGGGTGTACAATGAGCAGTTCTTC. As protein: CASSQEKRVYNEQFF.

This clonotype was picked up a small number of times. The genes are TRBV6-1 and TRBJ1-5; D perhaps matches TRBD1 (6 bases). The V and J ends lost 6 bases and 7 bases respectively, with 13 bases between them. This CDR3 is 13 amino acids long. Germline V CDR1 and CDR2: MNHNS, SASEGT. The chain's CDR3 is CASSPRGWQPQHF. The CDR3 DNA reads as TGTGCCAGCAGCCCCAGGGGTTGGCAGCCCCAGCATTTT.

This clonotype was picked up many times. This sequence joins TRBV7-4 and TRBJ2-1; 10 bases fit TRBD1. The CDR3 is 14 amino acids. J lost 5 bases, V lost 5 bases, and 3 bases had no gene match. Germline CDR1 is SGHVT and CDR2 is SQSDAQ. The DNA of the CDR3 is TGTGCCAGCAGCACGGGGACAGGGGACAATGAGCAGTTCTTC. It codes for CASSTGTGDNEQFF.

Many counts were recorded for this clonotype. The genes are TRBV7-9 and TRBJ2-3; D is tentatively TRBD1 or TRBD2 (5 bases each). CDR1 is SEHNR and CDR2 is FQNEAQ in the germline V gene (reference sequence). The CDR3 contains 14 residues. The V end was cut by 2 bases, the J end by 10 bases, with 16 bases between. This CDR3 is CASSLWDGSTAQYF. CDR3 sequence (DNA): TGTGCCAGCAGCTTATGGGACGGATCGACGGCGCAGTATTTT.

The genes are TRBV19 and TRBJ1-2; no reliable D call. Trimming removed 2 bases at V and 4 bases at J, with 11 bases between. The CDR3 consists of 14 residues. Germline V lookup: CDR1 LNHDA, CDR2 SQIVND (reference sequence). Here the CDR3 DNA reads TGTGCCAGTAGTATACGTCCAGAAGCCTATGGCTACACCTTC. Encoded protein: CASSIRPEAYGYTF.

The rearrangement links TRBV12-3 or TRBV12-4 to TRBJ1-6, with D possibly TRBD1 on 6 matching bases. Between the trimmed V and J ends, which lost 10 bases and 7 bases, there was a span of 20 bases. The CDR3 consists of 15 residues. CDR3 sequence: CATKGEGIGNSPLHF. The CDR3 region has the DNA TGTGCCACCAAGGGGGAGGGTATCGGAAATTCACCCCTCCACTTT.

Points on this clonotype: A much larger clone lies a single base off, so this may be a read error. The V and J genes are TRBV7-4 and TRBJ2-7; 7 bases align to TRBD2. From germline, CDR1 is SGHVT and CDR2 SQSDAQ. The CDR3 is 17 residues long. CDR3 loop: CVSSGPSLQRGNYEQYF. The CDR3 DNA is TGTGTCAGCAGCGGACCAAGCCTTCAGCGGGGAAACTACGAGCAGTACTTC.

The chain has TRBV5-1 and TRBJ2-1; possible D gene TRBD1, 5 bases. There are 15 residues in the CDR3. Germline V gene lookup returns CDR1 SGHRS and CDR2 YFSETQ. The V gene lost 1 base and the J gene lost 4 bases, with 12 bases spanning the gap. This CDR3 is CASSLTRTPYNEQFF. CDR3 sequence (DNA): TGCGCCAGCAGCTTGACGCGGACACCTTACAATGAGCAGTTCTTC.

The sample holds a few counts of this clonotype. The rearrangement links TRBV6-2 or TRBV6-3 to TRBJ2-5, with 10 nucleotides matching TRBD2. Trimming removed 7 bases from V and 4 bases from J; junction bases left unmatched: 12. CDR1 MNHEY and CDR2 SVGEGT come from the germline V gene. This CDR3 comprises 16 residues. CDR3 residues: CASTHVAGGHGETQYF. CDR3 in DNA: TGTGCCAGCACCCACGTAGCGGGGGGCCACGGAGAGACCCAGTACTTC.

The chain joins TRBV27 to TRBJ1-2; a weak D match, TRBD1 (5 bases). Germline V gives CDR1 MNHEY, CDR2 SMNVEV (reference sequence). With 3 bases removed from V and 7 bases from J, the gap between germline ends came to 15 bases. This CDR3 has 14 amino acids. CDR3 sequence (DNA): TGTGCCAGCAGTTTCCGGAGACAGAAGGCTGGCTACACCTTC. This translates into CASSFRRQKAGYTF.

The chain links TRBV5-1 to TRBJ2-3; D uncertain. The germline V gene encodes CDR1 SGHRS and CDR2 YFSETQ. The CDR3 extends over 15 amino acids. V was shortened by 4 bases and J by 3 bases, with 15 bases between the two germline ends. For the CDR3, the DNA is TGCGCCAGCAGCCTCCTGAGTGAATCTACAGATACGCAGTATTTT. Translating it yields CASSLLSESTDTQYF.

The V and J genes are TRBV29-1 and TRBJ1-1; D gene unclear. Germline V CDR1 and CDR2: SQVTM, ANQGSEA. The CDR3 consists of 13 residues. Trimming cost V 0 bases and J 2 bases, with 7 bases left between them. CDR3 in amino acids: CSVEEQTNTEAFF. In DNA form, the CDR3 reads TGCAGCGTTGAAGAACAGACAAACACTGAAGCTTTCTTT.

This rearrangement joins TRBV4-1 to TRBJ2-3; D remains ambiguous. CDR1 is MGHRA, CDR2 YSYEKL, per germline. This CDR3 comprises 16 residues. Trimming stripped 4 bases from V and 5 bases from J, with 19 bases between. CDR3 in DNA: TGCGCCAGCAGCCGCCTCCTTGGTGGGGTTGGAGATACGCAGTATTTT. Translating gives CASSRLLGGVGDTQYF.

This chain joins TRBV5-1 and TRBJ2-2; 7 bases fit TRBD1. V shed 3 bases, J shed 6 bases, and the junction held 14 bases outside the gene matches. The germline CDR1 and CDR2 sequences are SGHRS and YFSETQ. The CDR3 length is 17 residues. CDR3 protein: CASSSFSGQQVSGELFF. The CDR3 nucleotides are TGCGCCAGCAGCTCGTTTTCGGGACAGCAAGTGTCCGGGGAGCTGTTTTTT.

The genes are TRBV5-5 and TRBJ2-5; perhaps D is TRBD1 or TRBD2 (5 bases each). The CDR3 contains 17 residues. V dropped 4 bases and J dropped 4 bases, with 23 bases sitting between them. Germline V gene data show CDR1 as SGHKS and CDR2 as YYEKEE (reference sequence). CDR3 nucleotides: TGTGCCAGCAGCAGAGCGGCCGGGACCCTAAGTGGAGAGACCCAGTACTTC. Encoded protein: CASSRAAGTLSGETQYF.

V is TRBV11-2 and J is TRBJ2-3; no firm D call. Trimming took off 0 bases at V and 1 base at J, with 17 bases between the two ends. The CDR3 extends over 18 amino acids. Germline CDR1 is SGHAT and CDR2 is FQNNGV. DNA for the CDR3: TGTGCCAGCAGCTTAGATACTTGGGGTGGGATCGGCACAGATACGCAGTATTTT. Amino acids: CASSLDTWGGIGTDTQYF.

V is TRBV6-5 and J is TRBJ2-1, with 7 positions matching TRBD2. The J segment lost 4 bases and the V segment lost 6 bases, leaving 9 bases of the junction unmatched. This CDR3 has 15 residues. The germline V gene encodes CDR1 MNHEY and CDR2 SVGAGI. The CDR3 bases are TGTGCCAGCAGATTAGGACTAGATGGTTACAATGAGCAGTTCTTC. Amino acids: CASRLGLDGYNEQFF.

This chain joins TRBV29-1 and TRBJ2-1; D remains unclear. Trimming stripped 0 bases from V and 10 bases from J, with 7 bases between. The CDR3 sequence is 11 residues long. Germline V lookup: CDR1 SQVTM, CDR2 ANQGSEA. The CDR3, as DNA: TGCAGCGTTGAAGAGGAATGGGAGCAGTTCTTC. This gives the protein CSVEEEWEQFF.